This record looks at one T cell receptor (beta chain) sequence and its context. The method was immunoSEQ multiplex PCR; TCRdb's version includes in-frame clones alone and lacks a portion of them. The table has about 170,000 clones, 79% seen once; the top ten hold around a fifth. These data originate in a study of blood T cell repertoires in COVID-19. The CDR3 runs to 13 residues. In germline, CDR1 is LNHDA, CDR2 SQIVND (reference sequence). The V and J ends lost 6 bases and 8 bases respectively, with 16 bases between them. V usage is TRBV19 and J usage is TRBJ1-1; D might be TRBD1 (6 bases). Sample: PBMCs or T cells enriched from blood (not recorded which). The clonotype originates from a woman in her 70s in a cohort exposed to, infected with or recovered from COVID-19 (not recorded which). CDR3 sequence (DNA): TGTGCCAGTAGGGATTTAAAAACAGGGGAAGCTTTCTTT. The encoded protein is CASRDLKTGEAFF. Full variable domain (outside the CDR3, taken from reference TRBV19 and TRBJ1-1): DGGITQSPKYLFRKEGQNVTLSCEQNLNHDAMYWYRQDPGQGLRLIYYSQIVNDFQKGDIAEGYSVSREKKESFPLTVTSAQKNPTAFYLCASRDLKTGEAFFGQGTRLTVV.